The clone carrying this T cell receptor beta chain was seen a handful of times. The V and J ends lost 4 bases and 5 bases, in that order; junction bases with no gene match: 10. This CDR3 spans 16 amino acids. From germline, CDR1 is SGHRS and CDR2 YFSETQ. Clones were sequenced by immunoSEQ multiplex PCR, and TCRdb holds only the in-frame ones, with some missing. The sample lists about 180,000 clones, roughly nine tenths seen once, with under 2.5% in the top ten. This sample is part of a study of blood T cell repertoires in COVID-19. Across the study: The analysed material was cDNA or gDNA that came from T cells, B-cell-depleted T cells, or PBMCs.

The specimen was PBMCs or T cells enriched from blood (not recorded which). This sequence joins TRBV5-1 and TRBJ2-7; 12 bases fit TRBD2. The TCR originated in a woman in her 40s with acute COVID-19. The CDR3 DNA follows: TGCGCCAGCAGCAATCCCCGCCTAGCGGGGGGGGACGAGCAGTACTTC. It codes for CASSNPRLAGGDEQYF.